The sequence of this T cell receptor beta chain was determined in a study of shared clonotypes between healthy human individuals. Study information: CD4 naive cells filled three plates per donor, CD4 memory three, CD8 naive two and CD8 memory one.

TCRdb keeps only in-frame clones here, not all; method: immunoSEQ multiplex PCR. This table has hundreds of thousands of clones, almost 95% appearing once. Concerning this clone itself: Its matching antigen is unknown.

Broader study findings: Sorted-subset sequencing was shown by rarefaction to be incomplete despite large depth. Sharing across four donors was highest in naive CD4 (around 5%) and lowest in memory CD8 (approximately 0.4%).

V shed 3 bases and J shed 2 bases, with 20 bases lying between them. The germline gives CDR1 KGHSH, CDR2 LQKENI. This CDR3 region has 17 residues. CD45RO-negative cells were positively selected for CCR7, leaving out terminally differentiated effector memory CD45RA+ cells. The sequenced material came from naive CD8+ T cells sorted from blood. This clonotype was sampled from a man younger than 45 in good health. The V and J genes are TRBV18 and TRBJ2-7, with D possibly being TRBD1 or TRBD2 (5 bases each). As DNA, the CDR3 is TGTGCCAGCTCACCCGATATGGGGACCAGGAATACCTACGAGCAGTACTTC. Translation: CASSPDMGTRNTYEQYF. Together with reference TRBV18 and TRBJ2-7, the CDR3 gives the full variable domain: NAGVMQNPRHLVRRRGQEARLRCSPMKGHSHVYWYRQLPEEGLKFMVYLQKENIIDESGMPKERFSAEFPKEGPSILRIQQVVRGDSAAYFCASSPDMGTRNTYEQYFGPGTRLTVT.